This T cell receptor beta chain emerged from a study of regulatory T cells in long-lasting Graves disease. Study results and caveats: The small sample size may have reduced accuracy.

CDR3 regions were amplified by Arm-PCR using iRepertoire HTBI primers to build TCR beta libraries. Each CDR3 protein gets one entry after TCRdb re-called the multiplex PCR reads with MiXCR. The repertoire holds roughly 400,000 distinct CDR3 sequences, with approximately 15% as singletons. Time point reported: newly diagnosed GD, antithyroid drugs for less than 3 months. Scientists built the TCR library using RNA that was extracted from PBMCs. This clonotype has a count of ten or more. Its target is unknown. The junction had 11 bases not matched to a gene; V was cut back by 5 bases and J by 3 bases. Germline V gene data show CDR1 as LNHDA and CDR2 as SQIVND (reference sequence). The CDR3 contains 17 residues. This sample also appeared in a second study, on T cells in Graves' hyperthyroidism and ophthalmopathy. That work adds: The hyperthyroidism was newly diagnosed and had lasted under 2 months; the patients were aged 18 to 65. In the blood, most expanded thyroid clonotypes above 0.001 appeared as well.

The receptor was derived from a woman between 35 and 50 years old with Graves disease. Sequenced here: peripheral blood mononuclear cells (PBMCs), sampled at new diagnosis, from a patient treated with antithyroid drugs. This chain links TRBV19 with TRBJ1-5, with 9 bases fitting TRBD1. CDR3 amino acids: CASSPPPGQGVNQPQHF. The CDR3 bases are TGTGCCAGTAGTCCGCCGCCGGGACAGGGAGTCAATCAGCCCCAGCATTTT.